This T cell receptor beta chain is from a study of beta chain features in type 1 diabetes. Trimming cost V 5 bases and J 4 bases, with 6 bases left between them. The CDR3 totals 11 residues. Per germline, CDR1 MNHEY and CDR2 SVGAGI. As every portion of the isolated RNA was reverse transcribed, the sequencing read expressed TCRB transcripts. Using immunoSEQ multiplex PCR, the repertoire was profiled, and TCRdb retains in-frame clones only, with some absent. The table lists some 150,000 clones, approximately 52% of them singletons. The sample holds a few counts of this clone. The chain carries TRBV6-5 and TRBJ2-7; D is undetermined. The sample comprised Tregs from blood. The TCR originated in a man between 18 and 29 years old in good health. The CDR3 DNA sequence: TGTGCCAGCAGTAGAGGTTACGAGCAGTACTTC. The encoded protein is CASSRGYEQYF.